A single sample is the source of the 7 T cell receptor beta chains below, sequenced in a study of cytomegalovirus exposure and HLA in healthy donors. The study ran its PCR with 60 Vbeta and 13 Jbeta primers. Sequenced by immunoSEQ multiplex PCR; TCRdb stores in-frame clones only, minus some. The data contain fewer than 150,000 clones, roughly 85% of them singletons. The sample comprised PBMCs. These receptors came from a man aged 35 to 55 in good health and CMV-seropositive.

This clone is a singleton in its sample. This chain's CDR3 is CASIQTGGGTEAFF. The CDR3 nucleotides read TGTGCCAGTATTCAAACAGGGGGAGGTACTGAAGCTTTCTTT. The gene calls are TRBV19 and TRBJ1-1; TRBD1 matches at 8 bases. The germline CDR1 and CDR2 sequences are LNHDA and SQIVND (reference sequence). The J segment lost 5 bases and the V segment lost 7 bases, leaving 9 bases of the junction unmatched. The CDR3 sequence is 14 residues long.

This chain uses TRBV5-1 with TRBJ2-6; D is ambiguous. Germline V gene data show CDR1 as SGHRS and CDR2 as YFSETQ. Between the trimmed V and J ends, which lost 5 bases and 1 base, there was a span of 10 bases. CDR3 length: 15 residues. Here the CDR3 reads CASRLAVSGANVLTF. The CDR3 region has the DNA TGCGCCAGCAGACTCGCGGTATCTGGGGCCAACGTCCTGACTTTC.

The chain joins TRBV5-6 to TRBJ1-2; TRBD1 matches at 9 bases. The V and J ends lost 5 bases and 8 bases, in that order; junction bases with no gene match: 7. CDR3 length equals 13 residues. The germline V gene encodes CDR1 SGHDT and CDR2 YYEEEE. The CDR3 is CASRGGTGPGYTF. The CDR3 region has the DNA TGTGCCAGCAGGGGAGGGACAGGGCCCGGCTACACCTTC. The full variable domain, completed using reference TRBV5-6 and TRBJ1-2, is DAGVTQSPTHLIKTRGQQVTLRCSPKSGHDTVSWYQQALGQGPQFIFQYYEEEERQRGNFPDRFSGHQFPNYSSELNVNALLLGDSALYLCASRGGTGPGYTFGSGTRLTVV.

The table lists this clone with a few counts. Other nucleotide sequences in the sample specify the same CDR3. The V gene is TRBV4-1, the J gene TRBJ1-1; no clear D. The CDR3 is 13 amino acids. Between the trimmed V and J ends, which lost 3 bases and 0 bases, there was a span of 5 bases. Germline V gene sequence: CDR1 MGHRA, CDR2 YSYEKL. The CDR3 coding sequence is TGCGCCAGCAGCCAGTCAGTGAACACTGAAGCTTTCTTT. Translated, it gives CASSQSVNTEAFF.

The chain joins TRBV7-9 to TRBJ2-5; 8 bases map to TRBD1. CDR1 is SEHNR and CDR2 is FQNEAQ in the germline V gene (reference sequence). V trimming: 0 bases; J trimming: 7 bases; junction bases outside the gene matches: 19. CDR3 length: 19 residues. For the CDR3, the DNA is TGTGCCAGCAGCTTAGCTCGGTTCGTCGGCAGGGGGCCCGGAGGGACCCAGTACTTC. It yields the protein CASSLARFVGRGPGGTQYF. Complete variable domain (other parts from reference TRBV7-9 and TRBJ2-5): DTGVSQNPRHKITKRGQNVTFRCDPISEHNRLYWYRQTLGQGPEFLTYFQNEAQLEKSRLLSDRFSAERPKGSFSTLEIQRTEQGDSAMYLCASSLARFVGRGPGGTQYFGPGTRLLVL.

The gene calls are TRBV7-2 and TRBJ1-1, with 11 bases that match TRBD1. The germline V gene has CDR1 SGHTA and CDR2 FQGNSA. CDR3 size: 16 residues. The trim removed 5 bases at V and 5 bases at J, leaving 10 bases unmatched. CDR3 residues: CASSPRTGGGGTEAFF. As DNA, the CDR3 is TGTGCCAGCAGCCCTAGGACAGGGGGCGGTGGTACTGAAGCTTTCTTT.

The CDR3 DNA reads as TGTGCCAGCAGAAACGGACAGGGATATAATGAAAAACTGTTTTTT. Encoded protein: CASRNGQGYNEKLFF. The chain recombines TRBV2 with TRBJ1-4, with 8 bases lining up with TRBD1. The CDR3 has 15 amino acids. The germline V gene encodes CDR1 SNHLY and CDR2 FYNNEI. V lost 6 bases and J lost 4; bases outside the gene matches: 7.